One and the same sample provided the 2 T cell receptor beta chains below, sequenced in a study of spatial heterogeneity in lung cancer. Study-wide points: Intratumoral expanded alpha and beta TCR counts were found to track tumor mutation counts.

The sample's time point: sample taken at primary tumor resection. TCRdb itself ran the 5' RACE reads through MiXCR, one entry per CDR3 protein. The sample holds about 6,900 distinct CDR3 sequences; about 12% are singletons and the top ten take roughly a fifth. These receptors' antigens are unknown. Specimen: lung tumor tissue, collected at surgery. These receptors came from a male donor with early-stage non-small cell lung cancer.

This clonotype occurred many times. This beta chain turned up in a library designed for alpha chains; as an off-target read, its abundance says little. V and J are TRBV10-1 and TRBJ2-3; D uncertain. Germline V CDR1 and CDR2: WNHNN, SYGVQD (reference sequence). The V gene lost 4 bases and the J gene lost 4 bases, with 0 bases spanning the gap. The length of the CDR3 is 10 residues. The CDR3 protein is CASSADTQYF. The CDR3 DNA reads TGCGCCAGCAGTGCAGATACGCAGTATTTT.

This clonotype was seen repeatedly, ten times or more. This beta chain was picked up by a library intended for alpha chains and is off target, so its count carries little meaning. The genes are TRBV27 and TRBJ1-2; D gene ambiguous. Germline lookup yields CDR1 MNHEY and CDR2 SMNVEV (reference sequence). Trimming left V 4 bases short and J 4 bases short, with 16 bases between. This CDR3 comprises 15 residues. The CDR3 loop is CASSYLAGGLYGYTF. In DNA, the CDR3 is TGTGCCAGCAGTTACTTGGCAGGAGGACTCTATGGCTACACCTTC.